Below, 27 T cell receptor beta chains from the same sample are listed, as sequenced in a study of early T cells in non-severe SARS-CoV-2 infection. Each CDR3 protein is one row after TCRdb ran MiXCR on the 5' RACE reads. The data show more than 50,000 distinct CDR3 sequences, with around a tenth seen just once and 4% to 4.5% held by the top ten. The sequenced material came from whole blood. These receptors all come from an adult who was a healthcare worker with PCR-confirmed SARS-CoV-2 infection or an uninfected control (not recorded which).

This clonotype was seen repeatedly, ten times or more. The chain is built from TRBV12-3 or TRBV12-4 and TRBJ1-5; no firm D call. This CDR3 contains 13 residues. Trimming took 3 bases from V and 1 from J, leaving 4 bases between them. CDR3 DNA: TGTGCCAGCAGTTTTGAAAGCAATCAGCCCCAGCATTTT. Its protein product is CASSFESNQPQHF.

This clonotype was seen repeatedly, ten times or more. The rearrangement links TRBV7-9 to TRBJ2-1, with 7 positions matching TRBD2. Germline-derived CDR1 and CDR2 are SEHNR and FQNEAQ (reference sequence). The J segment lost 7 bases and the V segment lost 5 bases, leaving 11 bases of the junction unmatched. The CDR3 totals 15 residues. The CDR3 nucleotides are TGTGCCAGCAGCGAAACCGGCGGGAGAGGTAATGAGCAGTTCTTC. Translated: CASSETGGRGNEQFF.

V and J are TRBV9 and TRBJ2-7, with 9 positions matching TRBD1. This CDR3 spans 17 amino acids. The trim removed 4 bases at V and 3 bases at J, leaving 14 bases unmatched. Looked up from germline, CDR1 is SGDLS and CDR2 is YYNGEE. CDR3 bases: TGTGCCAGCAGCAAAGACGTGGGGACAGGGTCTGGCTACGAGCAGTACTTC. It specifies CASSKDVGTGSGYEQYF.

This clonotype was found many times. The genes are TRBV29-1 and TRBJ2-3; 8 nucleotides match TRBD1. The germline gives CDR1 SQVTM, CDR2 ANQGSEA. CDR3 length: 13 residues. With V trimmed by 7 bases and J by 1 base, 4 bases remained unmatched. For the CDR3, the DNA is TGCAGCGCGGACAGGGATGGCACAGATACGCAGTATTTT. Protein product: CSADRDGTDTQYF.

The sample holds many counts of this clonotype. The chain carries TRBV12-3 or TRBV12-4 and TRBJ2-7; D remains unclear. The CDR3 covers 12 residues. V was shortened by 3 bases and J by 10 bases, with 13 bases between the two germline ends. The CDR3 here is CASSFGPTGQYF. In nucleotides, the CDR3 is TGTGCCAGCAGTTTTGGACCAACCGGACAGTACTTC.

This clonotype occurred many times. This rearrangement joins TRBV15 to TRBJ2-2, with D possibly matching TRBD2 (5 bases). The CDR3 contains 12 residues. The V gene's germline CDR1 is LNHNV and CDR2 YYDKDF (reference sequence). Trimming left V 8 bases short and J 7 bases short, with 11 bases between. The CDR3 region is CATASGYGELFF. CDR3 coding DNA: TGTGCCACCGCGTCGGGGTACGGGGAGCTGTTTTTT.

CDR3 sequence reads: CASSGTSGLYNEQFF. CDR3 nucleotides: TGTGCCAGCAGTGGGACTAGCGGGCTCTACAATGAGCAGTTCTTC. This chain uses TRBV28 with TRBJ2-1, with TRBD2 matching 12 bases. Germline CDR1 and CDR2: MDHEN and SYDVKM. The V segment lost 5 bases and the J segment 3 bases; nucleotides outside the gene matches: 2. The CDR3 is made up of 15 amino acids.

This clonotype was observed a handful of times. The genes are TRBV7-3 and TRBJ2-2; D is perhaps TRBD1 (5 bases). The V end was cut by 1 base, the J end by 1 base, with 10 bases between. CDR1 SGHTA and CDR2 FQGTGA come from the germline V gene. CDR3 length: 16 residues. The DNA for the CDR3 is TGTGCCAGCAGCTTAAGGGCAGGGCTGAACACCGGGGAGCTGTTTTTT. Its protein is CASSLRAGLNTGELFF.

This clonotype has at least ten counts. The J gene is TRBJ2-7, the V gene TRBV4-2; no reliable D call. V dropped 4 bases and J dropped 6 bases, with 10 bases sitting between them. Germline CDR1 and CDR2: LGHNA and YNFKEQ. The CDR3 is 12 residues long. The CDR3 nucleotides are TGTGCCAGCAGCCCGTGGCGGTTCGAGCAGTACTTC. It is translated as CASSPWRFEQYF.

The chain recombines TRBV10-3 with TRBJ2-3; the D call may be TRBD1 or TRBD2 (5 bases each). The CDR3 runs to 18 residues. The germline V and J ends were trimmed by 2 bases and 2 bases, with 20 bases remaining between them. The germline V gene has CDR1 ENHRY and CDR2 SYGVKD. The CDR3 loop reads CAISEPRGTAQNTDTQYF. For the CDR3, the DNA is TGTGCCATCAGTGAGCCCCGGGGCACCGCTCAAAACACAGATACGCAGTATTTT.

This clonotype was picked up many times. V usage is TRBV7-9 and J usage is TRBJ1-5; D is undetermined. Trimming removed 5 bases at V and 0 bases at J, with 5 bases between. This CDR3 region has 13 residues. Germline values: CDR1 SEHNR, CDR2 FQNEAQ (reference sequence). The CDR3 loop is CASSNYSNQPQHF. As DNA, the CDR3 is TGTGCCAGCAGCAACTATAGCAATCAGCCCCAGCATTTT. Full variable domain (outside the CDR3, taken from reference TRBV7-9 and TRBJ1-5): DTGVSQNPRHKITKRGQNVTFRCDPISEHNRLYWYRQTLGQGPEFLTYFQNEAQLEKSRLLSDRFSAERPKGSFSTLEIQRTEQGDSAMYLCASSNYSNQPQHFGDGTRLSIL.

V usage is TRBV6-5 and J usage is TRBJ1-1; no clear D gene. This CDR3 has 15 residues. Germline CDR1 and CDR2: MNHEY and SVGAGI. The V gene lost 2 bases and the J gene lost 4 bases, with 14 bases spanning the gap. The CDR3, as DNA: TGTGCCAGCAGTTACGCCGGACCGCTGGTCACTGAAGCTTTCTTT. Amino acid sequence: CASSYAGPLVTEAFF.

In this sample, this clonotype turned up many times. The V and J genes are TRBV12-3 or TRBV12-4 and TRBJ2-3, with unresolved D. CDR3 length equals 10 residues. Trimming pared 8 bases from V and 6 bases from J, leaving 6 bases between. The CDR3 is CASAWDTQYF. DNA for the CDR3: TGTGCCAGCGCTTGGGATACGCAGTATTTT.

There are many counts of this clonotype. The V and J genes are TRBV18 and TRBJ2-2; no reliable D call. Germline CDR1 KGHSH, CDR2 LQKENI. V lost 3 bases, J lost 6 bases, and 14 bases lay in between. CDR3 length: 15 residues. Here the CDR3 reads CASSPLAGPAGELFF. The CDR3 bases are TGTGCCAGCTCACCTTTGGCCGGACCCGCCGGGGAGCTGTTTTTT.

This clonotype was picked up many times. The chain employs TRBV7-2 and TRBJ2-6; maybe TRBD2 (6 bases). Germline CDR1 is SGHTA and CDR2 is FQGNSA. Trimming left V 1 base short and J 4 bases short, with 14 bases between. This CDR3 is 17 amino acids long. The CDR3 loop reads CASSLGGALSGANVLTF. DNA for the CDR3: TGTGCCAGCAGCTTAGGCGGGGCCCTCTCAGGGGCCAACGTCCTGACTTTC.

This clonotype was counted ten times or more. This chain links TRBV7-3 with TRBJ2-1; 8 nucleotides match TRBD1. From germline, CDR1 is SGHTA and CDR2 FQGTGA. J gave up 3 bases and V 7 bases, and 14 bases lay outside the gene matches. This CDR3 region has 17 residues. The CDR3: CASTNWWLTGVYNEQFF. CDR3 sequence (DNA): TGTGCCAGCACCAATTGGTGGCTGACAGGGGTCTACAATGAGCAGTTCTTC.

J is TRBJ1-2 and V is TRBV27; a weak D match, TRBD1 (5 bases). Germline loops: CDR1 MNHEY, CDR2 SMNVEV (reference sequence). CDR3 size: 13 residues. Trimming took 5 bases from V and 5 from J, leaving 12 bases between them. CDR3 region: CASSPGTDYGYTF. In nucleotides, the CDR3 is TGTGCCAGCAGTCCAGGGACGGATTATGGCTACACCTTC.

This clonotype was counted ten times or more. The V call is TRBV11-2, the J call TRBJ1-2; D perhaps matches TRBD1 (6 bases). The germline V and J ends were trimmed by 5 bases and 8 bases, with 24 bases remaining between them. CDR1 is SGHAT and CDR2 is FQNNGV in the germline V gene. The CDR3 contains 16 residues. The CDR3 region is CASSHHRAEDPYGYTF. The CDR3 nucleotides read TGTGCCAGCAGCCACCACAGGGCGGAGGATCCCTACGGCTACACCTTC.

This chain connects TRBV4-1 to TRBJ1-3, with D unclear. The V gene's germline CDR1 is MGHRA and CDR2 YSYEKL. V was trimmed by 0 bases and J by 2 bases, leaving 23 bases between them. CDR3 length: 20 amino acids. In DNA form, the CDR3 reads TGCGCCAGCAGCCAAGATATTAGCGGCTTGACTCGGGCGCCTGGAAACACCATATATTTT. This gives the protein CASSQDISGLTRAPGNTIYF.

This clonotype was detected only once. A much larger clone differs from this one at a single base, so this may be a read error. The rearrangement uses TRBV19 and TRBJ1-6; D not resolved. This CDR3 contains 13 residues. The germline gives CDR1 LNHDA, CDR2 SQIVND (reference sequence). CDR3 DNA sequence: TGTGCCGGTAGGGTGCAATGGGATTCACCCCTCCACTTT. It translates to CAGRVQWDSPLHF.

The CDR3 region is CAWSKDTHQPQHF. In DNA, the CDR3 is TGTGCCTGGAGTAAGGACACCCATCAGCCCCAGCATTTT. The J gene is TRBJ1-5, the V gene TRBV30, with TRBD1 as a possible D gene (5 bases). V shed 2 bases and J shed 5 bases, with 10 bases lying between them. Germline CDR1 and CDR2: GTSNPN and SVGIG (reference sequence). The CDR3 is 13 amino acids.

The chain combines TRBV20-1 with TRBJ1-1; 9 bases align to TRBD1. CDR3 size: 12 residues. Germline loops: CDR1 DFQATT, CDR2 SNEGSKA (reference sequence). The DNA for the CDR3 is TGCAGGCTCCCGGGACAGGGAACTGAAGCTTTCTTT. This codes for CRLPGQGTEAFF.

This clonotype was seen only a few times. V gene TRBV6-5 combines with J gene TRBJ2-5, with D perhaps matching TRBD2 (5 bases). The CDR3 extends over 13 amino acids. Germline CDR1 MNHEY, CDR2 SVGAGI. V dropped 5 bases and J dropped 3 bases, with 10 bases sitting between them. The CDR3 reads CASSSGKKETQYF. The CDR3 nucleotides are TGTGCCAGCAGTAGCGGCAAGAAAGAGACCCAGTACTTC.

This clonotype was observed a handful of times. The chain recombines TRBV20-1 with TRBJ2-1; 7 bases map to TRBD1. The V gene end was trimmed by 5 bases and the J gene end by 4 bases; junction bases not matched to a gene: 11. This CDR3 is built from 15 residues. Germline loops: CDR1 DFQATT, CDR2 SNEGSKA (reference sequence). In DNA form, the CDR3 reads TGCAGTGCTTTTGACAGGGTTTCGGATTACAATGAGCAGTTCTTC. This codes for CSAFDRVSDYNEQFF.

This clonotype showed up many times. The rearrangement joins TRBV19 to TRBJ1-3, with D perhaps matching TRBD1 (5 bases). Germline V lookup: CDR1 LNHDA, CDR2 SQIVND (reference sequence). Trimming cost V 3 bases and J 0 bases, with 12 bases left between them. The CDR3 spans 16 residues. CDR3 region: CASSIPGTSSGNTIYF. For the CDR3, the DNA is TGTGCCAGTAGTATCCCCGGGACCTCCTCTGGAAACACCATATATTTT.

This rearrangement joins TRBV28 to TRBJ2-1, with 8 bases identical to TRBD2. Per the germline V gene, CDR1 is MDHEN and CDR2 is SYDVKM. The CDR3 length is 15 residues. Losses at the gene ends were 6 bases for V and 7 bases for J; bases not matched to a gene: 11. In nucleotides, the CDR3 is TGTGCCAGCAGCCTGGAGCGGGAGTTCAATAATGAGCAGTTCTTC. Residues: CASSLEREFNNEQFF.

The chain recombines TRBV7-2 with TRBJ2-2, with 7 bases matching TRBD2. CDR1 and CDR2 from the germline V gene are SGHTA and FQGNSA. Losses at the gene ends were 3 bases for V and 5 bases for J; bases not matched to a gene: 6. CDR3 length: 15 residues. For the CDR3, the DNA is TGTGCCAGCAGCTTCGGGGGGTTCAAAACCGGGGAGCTGTTTTTT. Translated: CASSFGGFKTGELFF.